This TCR beta chain originates from a study of shared clonotypes between healthy human individuals. Whole-study results and caveats: The sole specimen, blood, was sampled, and tissue repertoires likely differ.

CD45RA+ naive and CD45RA-negative memory subsets were separated from CD4+ cells. On this clone: Its antigen is as yet unknown.

Measured with immunoSEQ multiplex PCR; TCRdb has only the in-frame clones, and not every one. This sample has about 980,000 clones; about three quarters occur once, and the top ten carry around 1.4%. Germline CDR1 and CDR2: SQVTM and ANQGSEA. This CDR3 contains 13 residues. V gave up 5 bases and J gave up 2 bases, with 9 bases separating them. J is TRBJ2-2 and V is TRBV29-1; no clear D gene. The source is a man younger than 35 in good health. The source material was memory CD4+ T cells sorted from blood. Indicated subset: CD45RA-negative fraction. The CDR3 spells CSVRAINTGELFF. In DNA form, the CDR3 reads TGCAGCGTTCGAGCGATTAACACCGGGGAGCTGTTTTTT.